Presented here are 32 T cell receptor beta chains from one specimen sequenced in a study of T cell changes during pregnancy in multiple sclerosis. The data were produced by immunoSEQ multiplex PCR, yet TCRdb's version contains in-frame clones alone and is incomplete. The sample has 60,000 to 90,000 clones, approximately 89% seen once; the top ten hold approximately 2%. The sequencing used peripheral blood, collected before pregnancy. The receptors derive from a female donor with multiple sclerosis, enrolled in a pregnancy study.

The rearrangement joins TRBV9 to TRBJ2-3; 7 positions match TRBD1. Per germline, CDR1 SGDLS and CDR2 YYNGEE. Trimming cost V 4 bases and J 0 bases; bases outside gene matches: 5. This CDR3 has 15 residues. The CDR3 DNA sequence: TGTGCCAGCAGCCCGGGGACAGCGAGCACAGATACGCAGTATTTT. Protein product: CASSPGTASTDTQYF.

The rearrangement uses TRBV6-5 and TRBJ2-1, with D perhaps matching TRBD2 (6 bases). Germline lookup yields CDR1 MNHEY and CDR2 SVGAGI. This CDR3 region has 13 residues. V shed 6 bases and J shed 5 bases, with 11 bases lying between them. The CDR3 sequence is CASREWGDNEQFF. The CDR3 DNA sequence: TGTGCCAGCAGGGAATGGGGGGACAATGAGCAGTTCTTC.

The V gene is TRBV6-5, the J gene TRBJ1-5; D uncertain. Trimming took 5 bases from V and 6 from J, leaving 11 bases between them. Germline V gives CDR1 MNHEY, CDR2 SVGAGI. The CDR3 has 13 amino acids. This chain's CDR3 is CASSTTESQPQHF. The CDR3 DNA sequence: TGTGCCAGCAGTACTACGGAGAGTCAGCCCCAGCATTTT.

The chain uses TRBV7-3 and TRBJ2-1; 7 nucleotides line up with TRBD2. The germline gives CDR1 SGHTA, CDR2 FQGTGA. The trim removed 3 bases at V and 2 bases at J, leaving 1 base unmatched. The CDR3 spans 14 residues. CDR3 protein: CASSFAGAYNEQFF. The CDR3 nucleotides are TGTGCCAGCAGCTTTGCGGGAGCCTACAATGAGCAGTTCTTC.

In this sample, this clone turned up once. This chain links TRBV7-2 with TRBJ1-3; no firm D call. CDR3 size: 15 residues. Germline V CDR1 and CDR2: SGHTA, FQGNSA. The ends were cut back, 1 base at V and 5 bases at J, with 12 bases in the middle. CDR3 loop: CASSLGAVSRNTIYF. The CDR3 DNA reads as TGTGCCAGCAGCTTAGGGGCTGTGAGCCGAAACACCATATATTTT.

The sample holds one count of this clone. The CDR3 region is CAIDQGQGDGYTF. Here the CDR3 DNA reads TGTGCCATCGACCAGGGGCAGGGGGATGGCTACACCTTC. The J gene is TRBJ1-2, the V gene TRBV10-3; 7 bases are shared with TRBD1. The CDR3 runs to 13 residues. The J segment lost 6 bases and the V segment lost 8 bases, leaving 9 bases of the junction unmatched. Germline lookup yields CDR1 ENHRY and CDR2 SYGVKD.

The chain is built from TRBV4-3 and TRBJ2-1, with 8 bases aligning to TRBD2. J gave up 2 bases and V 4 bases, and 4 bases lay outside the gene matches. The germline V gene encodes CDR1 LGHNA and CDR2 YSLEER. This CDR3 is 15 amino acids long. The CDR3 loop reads CASSLRSGAYNEQFF. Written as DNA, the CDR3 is TGCGCCAGCAGCCTACGTAGCGGGGCCTACAATGAGCAGTTCTTC.

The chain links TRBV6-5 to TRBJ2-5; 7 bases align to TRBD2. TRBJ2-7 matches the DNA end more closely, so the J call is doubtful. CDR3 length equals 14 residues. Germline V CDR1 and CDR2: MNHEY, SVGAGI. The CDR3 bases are TGTGCCAGCAGGAGCGGGGCTGTCTCCTACGAGCAGTACTTC. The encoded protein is CASRSGAVSYEQYF.

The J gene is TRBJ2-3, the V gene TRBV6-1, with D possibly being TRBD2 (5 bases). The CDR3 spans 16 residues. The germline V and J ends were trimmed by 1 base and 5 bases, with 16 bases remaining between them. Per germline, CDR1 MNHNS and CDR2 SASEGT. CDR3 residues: CASSEEVSGRGDTQYF. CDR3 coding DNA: TGTGCCAGCAGTGAAGAGGTGAGTGGGAGAGGAGATACGCAGTATTTT.

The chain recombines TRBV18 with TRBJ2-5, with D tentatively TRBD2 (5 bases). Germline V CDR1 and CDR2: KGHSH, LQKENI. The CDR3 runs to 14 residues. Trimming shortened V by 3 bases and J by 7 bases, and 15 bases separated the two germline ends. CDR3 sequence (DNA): TGTGCCAGCTCACCGATAGAGCGGTTTGGGACCCAGTACTTC. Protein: CASSPIERFGTQYF. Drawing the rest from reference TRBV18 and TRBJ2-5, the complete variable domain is NAGVMQNPRHLVRRRGQEARLRCSPMKGHSHVYWYRQLPEEGLKFMVYLQKENIIDESGMPKERFSAEFPKEGPSILRIQQVVRGDSAAYFCASSPIERFGTQYFGPGTRLLVL.

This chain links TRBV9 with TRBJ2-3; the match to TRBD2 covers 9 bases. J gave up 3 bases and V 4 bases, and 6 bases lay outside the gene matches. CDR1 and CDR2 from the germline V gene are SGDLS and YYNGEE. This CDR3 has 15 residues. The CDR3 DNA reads TGTGCCAGCAGCACCAGGAGCGGGGGGACAGATACGCAGTATTTT. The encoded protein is CASSTRSGGTDTQYF.

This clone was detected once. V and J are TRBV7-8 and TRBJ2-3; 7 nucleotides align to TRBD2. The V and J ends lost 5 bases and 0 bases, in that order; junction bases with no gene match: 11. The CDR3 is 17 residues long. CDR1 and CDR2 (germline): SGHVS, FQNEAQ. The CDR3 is CASSEGPRRGSTDTQYF. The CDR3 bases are TGTGCCAGCAGCGAGGGGCCCCGGCGGGGGAGCACAGATACGCAGTATTTT. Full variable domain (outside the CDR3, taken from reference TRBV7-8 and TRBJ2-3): GAGVSQSPRYKVAKRGQDVALRCDPISGHVSLFWYQQALGQGPEFLTYFQNEAQLDKSGLPSDRFFAERPEGSVSTLKIQRTQQEDSAVYLCASSEGPRRGSTDTQYFGPGTRLTVL.

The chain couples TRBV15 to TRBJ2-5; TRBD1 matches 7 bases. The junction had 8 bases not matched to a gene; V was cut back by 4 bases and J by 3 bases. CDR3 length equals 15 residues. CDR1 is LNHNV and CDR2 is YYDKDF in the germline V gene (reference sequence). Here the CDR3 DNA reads TGTGCCACCAGCAAGCGACAGGGTACCAAAGAGACCCAGTACTTC. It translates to CATSKRQGTKETQYF.

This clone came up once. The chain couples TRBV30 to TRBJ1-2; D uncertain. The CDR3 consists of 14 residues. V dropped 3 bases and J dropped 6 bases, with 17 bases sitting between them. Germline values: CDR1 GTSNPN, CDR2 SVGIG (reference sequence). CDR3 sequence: CAWRTIPDSDGYTF. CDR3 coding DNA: TGTGCCTGGAGGACCATACCGGACTCGGATGGCTACACCTTC.

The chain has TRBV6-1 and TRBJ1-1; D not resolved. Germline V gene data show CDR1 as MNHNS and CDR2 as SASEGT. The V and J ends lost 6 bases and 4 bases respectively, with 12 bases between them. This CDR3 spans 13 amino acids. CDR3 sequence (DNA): TGTGCCAGCAGCCCAGGTTTGAGCACTGAAGCTTTCTTT. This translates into CASSPGLSTEAFF.

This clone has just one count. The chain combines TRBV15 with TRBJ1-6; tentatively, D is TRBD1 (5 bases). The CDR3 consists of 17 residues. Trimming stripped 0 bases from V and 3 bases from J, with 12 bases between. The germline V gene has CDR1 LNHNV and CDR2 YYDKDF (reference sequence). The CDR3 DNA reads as TGTGCCACCAGCAGAGATCAGGGTAGATACTATAATTCACCCCTCCACTTT. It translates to CATSRDQGRYYNSPLHF. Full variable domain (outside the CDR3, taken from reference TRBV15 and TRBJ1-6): DAMVIQNPRYQVTQFGKPVTLSCSQTLNHNVMYWYQQKSSQAPKLLFHYYDKDFNNEADTPDNFQSRRPNTSFCFLDIRSPGLGDTAMYLCATSRDQGRYYNSPLHFGNGTRLTVT.

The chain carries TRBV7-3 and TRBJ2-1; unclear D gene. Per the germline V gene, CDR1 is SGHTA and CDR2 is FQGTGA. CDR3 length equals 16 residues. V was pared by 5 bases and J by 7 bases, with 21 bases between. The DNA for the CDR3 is TGTGCCAGCAGCGCTAAACCCCTGCTAGTGTCTAATGAGCAGTTCTTC. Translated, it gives CASSAKPLLVSNEQFF.

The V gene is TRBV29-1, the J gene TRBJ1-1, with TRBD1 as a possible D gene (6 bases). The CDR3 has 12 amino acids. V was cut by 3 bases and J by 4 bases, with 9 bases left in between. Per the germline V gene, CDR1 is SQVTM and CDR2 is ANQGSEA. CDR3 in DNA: TGCAGCGTTGATGGCAGGGGCACTGAAGCTTTCTTT. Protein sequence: CSVDGRGTEAFF.

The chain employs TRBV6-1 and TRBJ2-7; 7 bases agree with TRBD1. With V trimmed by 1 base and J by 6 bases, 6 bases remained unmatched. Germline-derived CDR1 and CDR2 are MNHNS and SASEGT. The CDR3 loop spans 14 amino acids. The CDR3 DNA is TGTGCCAGCAGTGAAGTATACAGGGACAGCGAGCAGTACTTC. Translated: CASSEVYRDSEQYF.

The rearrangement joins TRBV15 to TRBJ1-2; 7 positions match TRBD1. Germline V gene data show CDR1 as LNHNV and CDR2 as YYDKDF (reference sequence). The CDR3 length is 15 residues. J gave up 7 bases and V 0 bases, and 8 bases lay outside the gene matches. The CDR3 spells CATSRDGTGVVGYTF. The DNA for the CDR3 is TGTGCCACCAGCAGAGATGGCACAGGGGTAGTTGGCTACACCTTC.

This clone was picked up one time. CDR3 loop: CASSLEGTGNYGYTF. The CDR3 DNA sequence: TGTGCCAGCAGCTTAGAAGGGACAGGGAACTATGGCTACACCTTC. This chain links TRBV7-8 with TRBJ1-2; the match to TRBD1 covers 9 bases. This CDR3 has 15 amino acids. V dropped 1 base and J dropped 2; count of bases not matched to a gene: 2. Germline CDR1 and CDR2: SGHVS and FQNEAQ.

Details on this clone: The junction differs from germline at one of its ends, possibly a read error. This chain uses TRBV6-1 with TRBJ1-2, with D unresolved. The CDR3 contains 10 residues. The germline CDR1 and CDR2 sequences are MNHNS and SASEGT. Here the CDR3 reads CLLANYGYTF. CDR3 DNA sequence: TGCCTCTTAGCTAACTATGGCTACACCTTC.

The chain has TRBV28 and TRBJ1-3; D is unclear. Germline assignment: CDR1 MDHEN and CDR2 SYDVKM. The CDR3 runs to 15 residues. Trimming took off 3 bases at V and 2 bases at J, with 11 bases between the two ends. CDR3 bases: TGTGCCAGCAGTTTCCTTGATGGCACTGGAAACACCATATATTTT. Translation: CASSFLDGTGNTIYF.

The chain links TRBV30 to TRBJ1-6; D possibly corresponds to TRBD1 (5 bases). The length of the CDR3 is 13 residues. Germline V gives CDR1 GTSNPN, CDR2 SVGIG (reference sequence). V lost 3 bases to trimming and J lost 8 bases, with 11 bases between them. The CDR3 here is CAWSEIRDSPLHF. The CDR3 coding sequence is TGTGCCTGGAGCGAGATCAGGGATTCACCCCTCCACTTT.

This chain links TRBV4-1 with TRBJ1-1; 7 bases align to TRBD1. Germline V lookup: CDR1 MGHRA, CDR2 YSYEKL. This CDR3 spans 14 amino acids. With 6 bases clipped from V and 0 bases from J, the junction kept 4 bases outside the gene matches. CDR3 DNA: TGCGCCAGCAGGCCGGGACAGATGAACACTGAAGCTTTCTTT. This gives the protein CASRPGQMNTEAFF.

CDR3 region: CASSQGIRGSNYGYTF. The CDR3 DNA reads as TGTGCCAGCAGCCAAGGTATAAGGGGATCCAACTATGGCTACACCTTC. V gene TRBV4-2 combines with J gene TRBJ1-2; tentative D call: TRBD1 (5 bases). Germline-derived CDR1 and CDR2 are LGHNA and YNFKEQ. The CDR3 runs 16 residues. V shed 1 base and J shed 2 bases, with 14 bases lying between them.

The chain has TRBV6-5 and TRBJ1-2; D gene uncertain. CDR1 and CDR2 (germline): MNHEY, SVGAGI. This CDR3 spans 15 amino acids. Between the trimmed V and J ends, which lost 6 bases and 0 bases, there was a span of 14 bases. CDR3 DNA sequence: TGTGCCAGCAGCCCCACGGGGTCTGCTAACTATGGCTACACCTTC. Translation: CASSPTGSANYGYTF.

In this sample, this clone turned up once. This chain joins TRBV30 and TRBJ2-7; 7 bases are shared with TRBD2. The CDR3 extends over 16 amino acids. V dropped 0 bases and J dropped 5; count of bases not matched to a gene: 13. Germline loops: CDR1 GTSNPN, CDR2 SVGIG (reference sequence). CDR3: CAWSVGALRGSDEQYF. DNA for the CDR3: TGTGCCTGGAGTGTAGGGGCCCTGCGGGGGAGCGACGAGCAGTACTTC.

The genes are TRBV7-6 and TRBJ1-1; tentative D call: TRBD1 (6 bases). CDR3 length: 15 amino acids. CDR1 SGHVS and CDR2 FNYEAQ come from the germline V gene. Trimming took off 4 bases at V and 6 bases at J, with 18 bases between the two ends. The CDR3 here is CASSSDPGERAEAFF. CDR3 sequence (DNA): TGTGCCAGCAGCTCAGACCCAGGGGAGAGGGCTGAAGCTTTCTTT.

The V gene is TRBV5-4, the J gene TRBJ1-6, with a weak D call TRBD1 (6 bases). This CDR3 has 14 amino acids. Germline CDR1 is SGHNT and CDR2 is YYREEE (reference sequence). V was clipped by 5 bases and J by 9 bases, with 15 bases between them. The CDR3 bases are TGTGCCAGCAGACCCAACAGGGAAGGTTCACCCCTCCACTTT. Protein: CASRPNREGSPLHF.

As DNA, the CDR3 is TGTGCCAGCAGCGAGGACGGGGGGGGCCTGGATGAGCAGTTCTTC. Its protein is CASSEDGGGLDEQFF. The chain carries TRBV6-4 and TRBJ2-1; 8 positions match TRBD2. The trim removed 6 bases at V and 8 bases at J, leaving 12 bases unmatched. Germline V gene sequence: CDR1 MRHNA, CDR2 SNTAGT. The CDR3 totals 15 residues.

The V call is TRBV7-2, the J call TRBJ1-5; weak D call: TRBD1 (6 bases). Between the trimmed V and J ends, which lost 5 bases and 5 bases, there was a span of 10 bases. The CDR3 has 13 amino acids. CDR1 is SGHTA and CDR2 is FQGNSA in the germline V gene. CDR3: CASSPHRDQPQHF. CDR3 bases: TGTGCCAGCAGCCCTCACAGGGATCAGCCCCAGCATTTT.